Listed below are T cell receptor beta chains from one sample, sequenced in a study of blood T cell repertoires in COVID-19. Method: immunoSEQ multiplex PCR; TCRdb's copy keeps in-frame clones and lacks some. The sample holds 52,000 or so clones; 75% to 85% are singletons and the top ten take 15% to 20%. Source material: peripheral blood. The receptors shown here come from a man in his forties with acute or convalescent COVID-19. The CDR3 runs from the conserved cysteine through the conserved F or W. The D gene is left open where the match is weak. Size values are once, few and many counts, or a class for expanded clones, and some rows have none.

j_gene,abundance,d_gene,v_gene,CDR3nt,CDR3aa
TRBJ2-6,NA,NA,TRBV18,TGTGCCAGCTCACCTCGCTCTGGGGCCAACGTCCTGACTTTC,CASSPRSGANVLTF
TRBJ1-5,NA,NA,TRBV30,TGTGCCTGGAAACCCCGGGACACCCGCTCAGGGGGCAATCAGCCCCAGCATTTT,CAWKPRDTRSGGNQPQHF
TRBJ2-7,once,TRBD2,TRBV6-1,TGTGCCAGCAGTGAAGGGGGACTAAAGGAGCAGTACTTC,CASSEGGLKEQYF
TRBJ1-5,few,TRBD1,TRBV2,TGTGCCAGCAGTGAAGAGGGCGGCAGGGGGAAGCCCCAGCATTTT,CASSEEGGRGKPQHF
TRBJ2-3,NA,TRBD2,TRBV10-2,TGCGCCAGCAGTGGACTAGCAGCAGATACGCAGTATTTT,CASSGLAADTQYF
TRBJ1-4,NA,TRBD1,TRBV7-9,TGTGCCAGCAGCCGACTTTCGGACAGGGGTAATGAAAAACTGTTTTTT,CASSRLSDRGNEKLFF
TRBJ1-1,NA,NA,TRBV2,TGTGCCAGCAATCAGGGGAACACTGAAGCTTTCTTT,CASNQGNTEAFF
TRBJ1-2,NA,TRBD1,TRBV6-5,TGTGCCAGCACCGACAGGGCGGATGGCTACACCTTC,CASTDRADGYTF
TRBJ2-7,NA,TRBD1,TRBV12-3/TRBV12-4,TGTGCCAGCAGTGTGGGACAGGACTACGAGCAGTACTTC,CASSVGQDYEQYF
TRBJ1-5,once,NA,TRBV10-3,TGTGCCATCAGTGAGTCCGCAGCTCCCGGCGGGCAGCCCCAGCATTTT,CAISESAAPGGQPQHF
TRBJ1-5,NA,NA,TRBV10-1,TGCGCCAGCAGTGAGGCGGGAAATCAGCCCCAGCATTTT,CASSEAGNQPQHF
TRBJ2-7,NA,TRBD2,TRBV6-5,TGTGCCAGCAGCCGCAGCGGGAGGGACTCCTACGAGCAGTACTTC,CASSRSGRDSYEQYF
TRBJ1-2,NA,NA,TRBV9,TGTGCCAGCAGCGTAGCGGGAGTTACCTCCTATGGCTACACCTTC,CASSVAGVTSYGYTF
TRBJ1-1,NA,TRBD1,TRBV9,TGTGCCAGCAGCGTAGCTGGACAGGGGAACACTGAAGCTTTCTTT,CASSVAGQGNTEAFF
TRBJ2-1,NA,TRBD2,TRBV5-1,TGCGCCAGCAGCTTGGATGGGACTAGCGGGGGGAGTGAGCAGTTCTTC,CASSLDGTSGGSEQFF
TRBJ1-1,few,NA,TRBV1,TGCACCAGCGGCAAACAGGGGTTAGAAGCTTTCTTT,CTSGKQGLEAFF
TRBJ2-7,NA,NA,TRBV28,TGTGCCAGCAGTTACCCCGCAGGTCCAAAAGGTTTCGAGCAGTACTTC,CASSYPAGPKGFEQYF
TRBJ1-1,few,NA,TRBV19,TGTGCCAGTAGCGACACTTCACAGGGTAGAACTGAAGCTTTCTTT,CASSDTSQGRTEAFF
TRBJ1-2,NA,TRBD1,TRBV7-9,TGTGCCAGCAGCTCTACCGCGGACAGGGAAGGCTACACCTTC,CASSSTADREGYTF
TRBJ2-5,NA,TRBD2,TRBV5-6,TGTGCCAGCAGCCTTGGACTAGCGGGGGGCCAAGAGACCCAGTACTTC,CASSLGLAGGQETQYF
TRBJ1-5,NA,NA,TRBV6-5,TGTGCCAGCAATACAGGGTTGAATCAGCCCCAGCATTTT,CASNTGLNQPQHF
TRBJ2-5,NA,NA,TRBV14,TGTGCCAGCAGCCAAGAGAGAAGGGCTGGGACTGGGAAAGAGACCCAGTACTTC,CASSQERRAGTGKETQYF
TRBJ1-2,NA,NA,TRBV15,TGTGCCACCAGCAGAGACAGTAATTACTATGGCTACACCTTC,CATSRDSNYYGYTF
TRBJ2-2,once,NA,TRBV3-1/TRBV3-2,TGTGCCAGCAGCCAACAGCAGGCCCGCCGTTCCGGGGAGCTGTTTTTT,CASSQQQARRSGELFF
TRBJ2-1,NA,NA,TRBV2,TGTGCCAGCACTCTAGATTGGGCCTACAATGAGCAGTTCTTC,CASTLDWAYNEQFF
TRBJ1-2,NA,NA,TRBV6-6,TGTGCCAGCAGTTACTCGATTACTGATGGCTACACCTTC,CASSYSITDGYTF
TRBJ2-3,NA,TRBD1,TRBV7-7,TGTGCCAGCAGCCCGCACCGGGACAGGGACACAGATACGCAGTATTTT,CASSPHRDRDTDTQYF
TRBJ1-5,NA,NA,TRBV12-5,TGTGCTAGTGGTTTGGTAATCGGCAGGGGCGCGGGCAATCAGCCCCAGCATTTT,CASGLVIGRGAGNQPQHF
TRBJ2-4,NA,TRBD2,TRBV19,TGTGCCAGTAGTTCCCCTATGGGAGGGCTCAAAAACATTCAGTACTTC,CASSSPMGGLKNIQYF
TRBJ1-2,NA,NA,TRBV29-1,TGCAGCGTTCCTACAGGAGCTAACTATGGCTACACCTTC,CSVPTGANYGYTF
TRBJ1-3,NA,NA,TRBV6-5,TGTGCCAGCAGTTACGGGGCCTCTGGAAACACCATATATTTT,CASSYGASGNTIYF
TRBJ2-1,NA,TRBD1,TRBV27,TGTGCCAGCAGTCCGCGGACAGGGTCCTACAATGAGCAGTTCTTC,CASSPRTGSYNEQFF
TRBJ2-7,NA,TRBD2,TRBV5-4,TGTGCCAGCAGCGGCGGGGGAACTTGGGGCCACGAGCAGTACTTC,CASSGGGTWGHEQYF
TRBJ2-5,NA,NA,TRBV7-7,TGTGCCAGCAGCCCGCGGGCCCCCCCGTTCGAAGAGACCCAGTACTTC,CASSPRAPPFEETQYF
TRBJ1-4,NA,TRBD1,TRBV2,TGTGCCAGCAGTGGGGGTCTAGGGACAGTGAATGAAAAACTGTTTTTT,CASSGGLGTVNEKLFF
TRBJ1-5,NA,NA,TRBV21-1,TGTGCCAGCAGCAATGGGACTCGGCAGAGGCCCCAGCATTTT,CASSNGTRQRPQHF
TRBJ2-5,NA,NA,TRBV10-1,TGCGCCAGCAGCCCGGGGAGGGAGACCCAGTACTTC,CASSPGRETQYF
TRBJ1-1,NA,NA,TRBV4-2,TGTGCCAGCAGCCAAGGACAGGCGCAGAACACTGAAGCTTTCTTT,CASSQGQAQNTEAFF
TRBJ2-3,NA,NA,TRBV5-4,TGTGCCAGCAGCTTGAGTGGGGGGGATACGCAGTATTTT,CASSLSGGDTQYF
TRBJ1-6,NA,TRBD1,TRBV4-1,TGCGCCAGCAGCCAAGGTGGTCAGGGGGCTATCTCACCCCTCCACTTT,CASSQGGQGAISPLHF
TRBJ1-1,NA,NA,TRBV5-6,TGTGCCAGCAGCCGAAACTTGTTGGTGATGCGGAACACTGAAGCTTTCTTT,CASSRNLLVMRNTEAFF
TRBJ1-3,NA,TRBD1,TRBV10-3,TGTGCCATCAGACAGGGGGCAGGCTCTGGAAACACCATATATTTT,CAIRQGAGSGNTIYF